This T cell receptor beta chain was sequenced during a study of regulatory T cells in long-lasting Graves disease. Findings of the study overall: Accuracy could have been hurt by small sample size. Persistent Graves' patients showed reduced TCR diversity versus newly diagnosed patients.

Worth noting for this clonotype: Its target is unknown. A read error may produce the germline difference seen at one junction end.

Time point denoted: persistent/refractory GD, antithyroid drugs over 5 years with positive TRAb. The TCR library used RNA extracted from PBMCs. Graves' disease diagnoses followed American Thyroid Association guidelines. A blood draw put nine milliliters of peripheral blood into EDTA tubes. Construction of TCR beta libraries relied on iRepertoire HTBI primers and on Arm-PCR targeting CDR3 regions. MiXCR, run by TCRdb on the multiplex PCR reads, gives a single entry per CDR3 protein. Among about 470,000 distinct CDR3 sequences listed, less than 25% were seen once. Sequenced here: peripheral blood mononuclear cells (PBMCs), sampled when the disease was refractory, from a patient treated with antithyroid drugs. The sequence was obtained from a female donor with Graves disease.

The CDR3, as DNA: TGTGCCATCAGCCTTGCACAGGGGAACCAAGAGACCCAGTACTTC. Translating it yields CAISLAQGNQETQYF. The rearrangement joins TRBV7-9 to TRBJ2-5, with 7 positions matching TRBD1. The germline gives CDR1 SEHNR, CDR2 FQNEAQ (reference sequence). The CDR3 loop spans 15 amino acids.